This T cell receptor beta chain was observed in a study of response to subunit inactivated influenza vaccine. Study outcomes and limitations: Authors proposed each seasonal influenza vaccination draws in few new T cells.

Germline-derived CDR1 and CDR2 are MNHEY and SVGEGT. V was clipped by 3 bases and J by 4 bases, with 12 bases between them. This CDR3 is 15 amino acids long. TCRdb called the RT-PCR reads again in MiXCR, with one record for every CDR3 protein. The repertoire includes 290,000 or so distinct CDR3 sequences, around 20% of them detected once, and 10% sits in the top ten. Comments on this clonotype: Its antigen remains unknown.

Sample: PBMCs from blood, taken around 22 months after vaccination. J is TRBJ2-2 and V is TRBV6-2 or TRBV6-3, with a weak D call TRBD2 (6 bases). The source of this sequence is a man between 50 and 75 years old who received an inactivated influenza vaccine. CDR3 bases: TGTGCCAGCAGTTATGTGGAGGGCCTCACCGGGGAGCTGTTTTTT. It translates to CASSYVEGLTGELFF.